This T cell receptor (beta chain) derives from a study of T cell repertoires in cytomegalovirus infection. The CDR3 extends over 14 amino acids. Germline values: CDR1 SGHTA, CDR2 FQGNSA. Deletions cut 5 bases from V and 4 bases from J, with 15 bases between. This clonotype was observed at least ten times. Its antigen is currently unknown. Overall study findings and caveats: The study found HLA-C-restricted CMV-specific TCR beta clonotypes dominating the ex vivo response.

TCRdb reanalysed the reads using MiXCR and keeps one entry per CDR3 protein. The sample holds about 310,000 distinct CDR3 sequences; 17% are singletons and the top ten take about 12%. The TCR comes from a human donor in good health (CMV status not recorded). Some clones in this sample may be carry-over from other donors' samples. V is TRBV7-2 and J is TRBJ2-7, with D tentatively TRBD2 (6 bases). Sequenced: PBMCs. In DNA form, the CDR3 reads TGTGCCAGCAGCACCTCCGGGACTGAGTACGAGCAGTACTTC. Residues: CASSTSGTEYEQYF.